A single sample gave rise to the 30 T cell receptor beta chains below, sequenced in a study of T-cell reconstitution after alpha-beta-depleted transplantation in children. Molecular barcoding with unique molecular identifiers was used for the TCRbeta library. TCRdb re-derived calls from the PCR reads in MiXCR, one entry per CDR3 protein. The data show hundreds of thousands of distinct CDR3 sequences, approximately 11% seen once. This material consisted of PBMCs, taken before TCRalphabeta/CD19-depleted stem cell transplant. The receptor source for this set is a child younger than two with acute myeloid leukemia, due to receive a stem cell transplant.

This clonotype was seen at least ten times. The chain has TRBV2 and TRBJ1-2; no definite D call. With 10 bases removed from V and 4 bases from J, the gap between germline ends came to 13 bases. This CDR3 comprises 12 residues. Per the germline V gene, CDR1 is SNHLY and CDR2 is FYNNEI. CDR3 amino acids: CATGREIYGYTF. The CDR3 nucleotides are TGTGCCACTGGACGGGAGATCTATGGCTACACCTTC.

Here the CDR3 DNA reads TGCGCCAGCAGCTTGGTTCCGGGGAGCACTGGAAACACCATATATTTT. It is translated as CASSLVPGSTGNTIYF. The V gene is TRBV5-1, the J gene TRBJ1-3; no firm D call. The CDR3 spans 16 residues. Germline V lookup: CDR1 SGHRS, CDR2 YFSETQ. V lost 0 bases to trimming and J lost 2 bases, with 12 bases between them.

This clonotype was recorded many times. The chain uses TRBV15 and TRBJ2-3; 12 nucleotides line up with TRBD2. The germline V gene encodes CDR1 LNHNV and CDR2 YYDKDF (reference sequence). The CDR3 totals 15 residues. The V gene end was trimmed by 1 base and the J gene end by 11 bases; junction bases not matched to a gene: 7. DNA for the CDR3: TGTGCCACCAGCAGAGCTAGCGGGAGGGCCCTCGAGCAGTATTTT. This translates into CATSRASGRALEQYF.

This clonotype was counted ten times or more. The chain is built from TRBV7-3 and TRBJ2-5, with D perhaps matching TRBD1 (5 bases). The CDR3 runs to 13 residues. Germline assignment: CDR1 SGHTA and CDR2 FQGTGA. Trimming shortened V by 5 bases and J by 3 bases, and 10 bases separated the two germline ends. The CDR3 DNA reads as TGTGCCAGCAGCCAGGGCACGGAAGAGACCCAGTACTTC. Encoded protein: CASSQGTEETQYF.

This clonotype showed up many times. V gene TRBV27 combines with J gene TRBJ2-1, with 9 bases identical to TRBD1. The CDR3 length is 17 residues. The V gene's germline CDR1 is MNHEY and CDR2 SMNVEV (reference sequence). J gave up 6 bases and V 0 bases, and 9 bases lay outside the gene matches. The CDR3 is CASSLSPGQGGPNEQFF. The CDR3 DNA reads TGTGCCAGCAGTTTATCTCCGGGACAGGGCGGCCCCAATGAGCAGTTCTTC.

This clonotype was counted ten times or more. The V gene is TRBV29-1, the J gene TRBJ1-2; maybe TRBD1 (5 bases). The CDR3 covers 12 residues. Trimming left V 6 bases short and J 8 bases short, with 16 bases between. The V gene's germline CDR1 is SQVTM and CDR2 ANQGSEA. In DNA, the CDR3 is TGCAGCGTGCCGGACAAAGGCATGGGCTACACCTTC. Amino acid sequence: CSVPDKGMGYTF.

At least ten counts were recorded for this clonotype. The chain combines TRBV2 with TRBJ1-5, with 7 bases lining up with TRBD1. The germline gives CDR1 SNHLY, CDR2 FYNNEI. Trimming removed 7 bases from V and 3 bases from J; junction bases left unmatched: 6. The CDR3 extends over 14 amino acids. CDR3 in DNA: TGTGCCAGCAAAGGGACAGCGGTCAATCAGCCCCAGCATTTT. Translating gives CASKGTAVNQPQHF.

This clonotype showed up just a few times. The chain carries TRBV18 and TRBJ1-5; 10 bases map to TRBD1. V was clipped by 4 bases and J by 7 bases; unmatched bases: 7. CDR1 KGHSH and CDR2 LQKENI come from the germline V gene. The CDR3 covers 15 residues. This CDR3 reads CASSLDRGLRQPQHF. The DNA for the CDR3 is TGTGCCAGCTCACTAGACAGGGGGCTGAGGCAGCCCCAGCATTTT.

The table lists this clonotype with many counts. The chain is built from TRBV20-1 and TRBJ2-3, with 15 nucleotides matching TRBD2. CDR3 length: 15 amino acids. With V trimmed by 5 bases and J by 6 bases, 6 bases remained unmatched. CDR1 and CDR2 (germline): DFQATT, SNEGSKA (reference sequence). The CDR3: CSAVGTSGRTDTQYF. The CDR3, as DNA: TGCAGTGCTGTGGGGACTAGCGGGAGGACGGATACGCAGTATTTT.

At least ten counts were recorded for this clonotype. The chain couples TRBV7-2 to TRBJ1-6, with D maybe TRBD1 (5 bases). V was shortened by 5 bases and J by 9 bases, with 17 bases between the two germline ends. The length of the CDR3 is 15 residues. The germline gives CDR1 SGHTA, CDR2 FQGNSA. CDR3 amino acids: CASSARDSQISPLHF. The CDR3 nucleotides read TGTGCCAGCAGCGCCCGGGACTCCCAAATTTCACCCCTCCACTTT.

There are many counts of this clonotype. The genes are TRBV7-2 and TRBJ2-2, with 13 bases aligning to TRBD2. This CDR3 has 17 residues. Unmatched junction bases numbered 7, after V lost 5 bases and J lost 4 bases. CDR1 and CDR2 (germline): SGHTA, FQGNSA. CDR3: CASSPKGLAGSTGELFF. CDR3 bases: TGTGCCAGCAGCCCAAAGGGACTAGCGGGAAGCACCGGGGAGCTGTTTTTT.

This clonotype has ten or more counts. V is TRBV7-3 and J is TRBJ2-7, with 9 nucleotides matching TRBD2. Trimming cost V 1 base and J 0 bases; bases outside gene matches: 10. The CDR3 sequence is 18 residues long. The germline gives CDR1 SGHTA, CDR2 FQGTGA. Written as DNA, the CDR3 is TGTGCCAGCAGCTTAAATTCCCATAGCGGGAGCACCTCCTACGAGCAGTACTTC. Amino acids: CASSLNSHSGSTSYEQYF. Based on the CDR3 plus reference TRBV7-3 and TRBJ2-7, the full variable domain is GAGVSQTPSNKVTEKGKYVELRCDPISGHTALYWYRQSLGQGPEFLIYFQGTGAADDSGLPNDRFFAVRPEGSVSTLKIQRTERGDSAVYLCASSLNSHSGSTSYEQYFGPGTRLTVT.

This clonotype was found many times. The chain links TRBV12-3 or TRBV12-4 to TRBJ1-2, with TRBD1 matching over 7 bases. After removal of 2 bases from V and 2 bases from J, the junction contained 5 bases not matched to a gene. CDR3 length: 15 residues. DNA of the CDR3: TGTGCCAGCAGTTTACGACAGGGACTGAACTATGGCTACACCTTC. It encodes CASSLRQGLNYGYTF.

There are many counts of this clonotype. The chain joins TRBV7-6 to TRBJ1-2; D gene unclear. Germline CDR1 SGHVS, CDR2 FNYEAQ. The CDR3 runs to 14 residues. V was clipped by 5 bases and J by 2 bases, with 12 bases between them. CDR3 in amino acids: CASSPQTENYGYTF. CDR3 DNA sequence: TGTGCCAGCAGCCCCCAGACCGAAAACTATGGCTACACCTTC.

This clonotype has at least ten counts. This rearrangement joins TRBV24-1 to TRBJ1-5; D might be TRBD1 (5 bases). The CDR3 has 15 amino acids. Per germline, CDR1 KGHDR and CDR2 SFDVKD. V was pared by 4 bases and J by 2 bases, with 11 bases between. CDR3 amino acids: CATSDRQSGNQPQHF. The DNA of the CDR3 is TGTGCCACCAGTGACCGACAGTCTGGCAATCAGCCCCAGCATTTT.

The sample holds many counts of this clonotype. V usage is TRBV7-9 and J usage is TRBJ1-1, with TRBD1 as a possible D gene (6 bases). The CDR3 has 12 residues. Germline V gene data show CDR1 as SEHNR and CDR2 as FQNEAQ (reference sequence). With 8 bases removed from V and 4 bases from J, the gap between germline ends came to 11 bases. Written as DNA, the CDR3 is TGTGCCAGCTCCGAGGGGGTCACTGAAGCTTTCTTT. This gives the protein CASSEGVTEAFF.

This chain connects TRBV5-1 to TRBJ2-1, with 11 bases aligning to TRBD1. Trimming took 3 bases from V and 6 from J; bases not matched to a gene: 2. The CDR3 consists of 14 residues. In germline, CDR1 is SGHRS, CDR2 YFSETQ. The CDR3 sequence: CASSWGQGVNEQFF. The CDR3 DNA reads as TGCGCCAGCAGCTGGGGACAGGGGGTCAATGAGCAGTTCTTC.

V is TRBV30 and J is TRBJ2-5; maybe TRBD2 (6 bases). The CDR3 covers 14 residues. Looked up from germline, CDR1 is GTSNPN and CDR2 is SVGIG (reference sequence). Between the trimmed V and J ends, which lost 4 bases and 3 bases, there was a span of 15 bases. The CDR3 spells CAWTSTRGEETQYF. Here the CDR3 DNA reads TGTGCCTGGACCTCGACTAGAGGAGAAGAGACCCAGTACTTC.

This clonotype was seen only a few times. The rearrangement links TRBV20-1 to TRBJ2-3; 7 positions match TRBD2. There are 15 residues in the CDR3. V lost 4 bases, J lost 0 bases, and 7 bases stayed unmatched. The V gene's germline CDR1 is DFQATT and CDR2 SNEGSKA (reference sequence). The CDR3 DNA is TGCAGTGCTATTAGCGTGGGAGGGAGCACAGATACGCAGTATTTT. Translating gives CSAISVGGSTDTQYF.

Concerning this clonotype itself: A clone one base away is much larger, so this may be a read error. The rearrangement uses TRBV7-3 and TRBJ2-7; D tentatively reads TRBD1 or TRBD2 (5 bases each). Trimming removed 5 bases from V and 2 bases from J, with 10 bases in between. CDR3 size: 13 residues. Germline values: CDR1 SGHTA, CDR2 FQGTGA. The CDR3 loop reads CASSRDVAYEQYF. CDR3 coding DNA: TGTGCCAGCAGCCGGGACGTAGCCTACGAGCAGTACTTC.

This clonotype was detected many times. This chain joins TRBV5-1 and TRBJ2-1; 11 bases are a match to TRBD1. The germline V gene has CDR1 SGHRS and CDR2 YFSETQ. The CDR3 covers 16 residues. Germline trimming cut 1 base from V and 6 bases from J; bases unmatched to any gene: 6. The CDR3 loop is CASSLRAGTGGNEQFF. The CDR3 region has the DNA TGCGCCAGCAGCTTGAGGGCCGGGACAGGGGGCAATGAGCAGTTCTTC.

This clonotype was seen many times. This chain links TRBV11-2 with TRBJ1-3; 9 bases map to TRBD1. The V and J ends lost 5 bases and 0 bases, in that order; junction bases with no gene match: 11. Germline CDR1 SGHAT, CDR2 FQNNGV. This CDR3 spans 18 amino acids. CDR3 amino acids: CASSPGDRAPHSGNTIYF. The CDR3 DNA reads TGTGCCAGCAGCCCAGGGGACAGGGCTCCCCACTCTGGAAACACCATATATTTT. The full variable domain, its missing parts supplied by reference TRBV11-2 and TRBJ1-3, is EAGVAQSPRYKIIEKRQSVAFWCNPISGHATLYWYQQILGQGPKLLIQFQNNGVVDDSQLPKDRFSAERLKGVDSTLKIQPAKLEDSAVYLCASSPGDRAPHSGNTIYFGEGSWLTVV.

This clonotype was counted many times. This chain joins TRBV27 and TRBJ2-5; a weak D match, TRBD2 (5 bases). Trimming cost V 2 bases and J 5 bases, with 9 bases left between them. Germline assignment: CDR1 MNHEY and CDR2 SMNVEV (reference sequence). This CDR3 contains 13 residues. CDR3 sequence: CASSLRGPETQYF. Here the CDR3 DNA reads TGTGCCAGCAGTTTACGCGGGCCGGAGACCCAGTACTTC.

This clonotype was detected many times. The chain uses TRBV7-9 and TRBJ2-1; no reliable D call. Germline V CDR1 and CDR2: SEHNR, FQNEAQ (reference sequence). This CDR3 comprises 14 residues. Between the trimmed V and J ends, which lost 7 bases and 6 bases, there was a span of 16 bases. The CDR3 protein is CASTKDGTINEQFF. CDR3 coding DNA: TGTGCCAGCACCAAGGATGGCACTATCAATGAGCAGTTCTTC.

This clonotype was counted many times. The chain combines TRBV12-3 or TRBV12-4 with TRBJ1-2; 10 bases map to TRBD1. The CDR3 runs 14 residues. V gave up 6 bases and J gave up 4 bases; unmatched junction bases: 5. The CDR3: CASRGDRGGYGYTF. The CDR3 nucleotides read TGTGCCAGCAGAGGGGACAGGGGAGGCTATGGCTACACCTTC.

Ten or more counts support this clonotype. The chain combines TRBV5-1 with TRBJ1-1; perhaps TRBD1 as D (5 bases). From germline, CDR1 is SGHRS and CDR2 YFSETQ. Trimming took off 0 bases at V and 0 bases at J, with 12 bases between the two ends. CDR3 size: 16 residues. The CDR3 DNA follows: TGCGCCAGCAGCTTGGGGGGTGGGGGTATGAACACTGAAGCTTTCTTT. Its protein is CASSLGGGGMNTEAFF. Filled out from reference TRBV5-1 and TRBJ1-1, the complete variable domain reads KAGVTQTPRYLIKTRGQQVTLSCSPISGHRSVSWYQQTPGQGLQFLFEYFSETQRNKGNFPGRFSGRQFSNSRSEMNVSTLELGDSALYLCASSLGGGGMNTEAFFGQGTRLTVV.

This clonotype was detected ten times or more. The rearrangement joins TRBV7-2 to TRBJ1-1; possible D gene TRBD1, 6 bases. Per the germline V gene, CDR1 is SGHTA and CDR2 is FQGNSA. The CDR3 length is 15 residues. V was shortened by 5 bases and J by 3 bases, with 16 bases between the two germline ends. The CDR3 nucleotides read TGTGCCAGCAGCAGACGACAGGCAACGGACACTGAAGCTTTCTTT. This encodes CASSRRQATDTEAFF.

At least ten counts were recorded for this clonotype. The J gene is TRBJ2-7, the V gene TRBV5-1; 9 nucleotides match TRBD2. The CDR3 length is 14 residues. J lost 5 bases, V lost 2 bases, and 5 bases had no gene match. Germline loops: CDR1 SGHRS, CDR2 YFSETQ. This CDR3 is CASSFAGGPNEQYF. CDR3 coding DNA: TGCGCCAGCAGCTTTGCGGGAGGGCCCAACGAGCAGTACTTC.

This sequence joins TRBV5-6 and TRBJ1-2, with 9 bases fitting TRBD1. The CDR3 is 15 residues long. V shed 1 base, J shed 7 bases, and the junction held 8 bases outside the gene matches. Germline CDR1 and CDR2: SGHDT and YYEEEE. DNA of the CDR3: TGTGCCAGCAGCTTGATCCACTGGGACAGGGTTGGCTACACCTTC. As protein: CASSLIHWDRVGYTF.

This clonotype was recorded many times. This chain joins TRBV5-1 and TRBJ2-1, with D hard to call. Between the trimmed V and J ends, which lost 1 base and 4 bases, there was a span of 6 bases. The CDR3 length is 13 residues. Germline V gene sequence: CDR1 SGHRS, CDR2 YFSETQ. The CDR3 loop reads CASSLSPYNEQFF. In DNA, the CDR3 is TGCGCCAGCAGCTTGTCCCCATACAATGAGCAGTTCTTC.